This is a list of T cell receptor beta chains from one sample in a study of blood T cell repertoires in COVID-19. The table came from immunoSEQ multiplex PCR; TCRdb's copy has only in-frame clones and leaves some out. The sample has around 140,000 clones; 75% to 85% are singletons. Input material: peripheral blood. These receptors were collected from a man aged 65 to 85 who had recovered from COVID-19. The CDR3 runs from the conserved cysteine through the conserved F or W. The order of the fields is clone size, V gene, D gene, J gene, CDR3 protein, CDR3 DNA. A D gene is named only where the DNA matches it firmly. Clone size is shown for a subset of rows, as once, few, many or a class of expanded clone.

NA	TRBV10-2	TRBD2	TRBJ2-3	CASSAASGADTQYF	TGCGCCAGCAGTGCGGCTAGCGGCGCAGATACGCAGTATTTT
NA	TRBV2	NA	TRBJ1-1	CASSVRQENTEAFF	TGTGCCAGCAGTGTGAGGCAAGAAAACACTGAAGCTTTCTTT
NA	TRBV12-3/TRBV12-4	NA	TRBJ1-6	CASSSSEVSPLHF	TGTGCCAGCAGTTCCTCAGAGGTTTCACCCCTCCACTTT
NA	TRBV19	TRBD2	TRBJ2-1	CASRGTTVNNEQFF	TGTGCCAGTAGGGGGACTACCGTTAACAATGAGCAGTTCTTC
NA	TRBV29-1	TRBD2	TRBJ2-3	CSVELAGGLSQYF	TGCAGCGTTGAATTGGCGGGGGGATTGTCGCAGTATTTT
NA	TRBV5-1	TRBD2	TRBJ2-1	CASSPIAGMDNEQFF	TGCGCCAGCAGCCCTATAGCGGGAATGGACAATGAGCAGTTCTTC
NA	TRBV24-1	NA	TRBJ1-1	CATREGMNTEAFF	TGTGCCACCCGGGAAGGTATGAACACTGAAGCTTTCTTT
NA	TRBV10-3	TRBD1	TRBJ1-5	CAISRDRGSNQPQHF	TGTGCCATCAGCCGGGACAGGGGTAGCAATCAGCCCCAGCATTTT
NA	TRBV5-4	NA	TRBJ1-1	CASSLVGRDGEAFF	TGTGCCAGCAGCTTGGTTGGCAGGGATGGTGAAGCTTTCTTT
NA	TRBV5-1	TRBD1	TRBJ1-2	CASSLEPGQGVYGYTF	TGCGCCAGCAGCTTGGAACCGGGACAGGGGGTCTATGGCTACACCTTC
NA	TRBV11-2	NA	TRBJ2-1	CASSSKQSDEQFF	TGTGCCAGCAGCTCGAAGCAATCCGATGAGCAGTTCTTC
NA	TRBV18	NA	TRBJ2-2	CASSTNGQSTGELFF	TGTGCCAGCTCAACTAACGGACAGAGCACCGGGGAGCTGTTTTTT
NA	TRBV25-1	NA	TRBJ2-1	CASSVVTTYGQFF	TGTGCCAGCAGTGTAGTCACTACATATGGGCAGTTCTTC
NA	TRBV7-2	TRBD1	TRBJ2-5	CASSLGTGRVKAQYF	TGTGCCAGCAGCTTAGGGACAGGGCGTGTAAAGGCCCAGTACTTC
NA	TRBV6-5	NA	TRBJ1-6	CASSYDRNSPLHF	TGTGCCAGCAGTTACGACAGGAATTCACCCCTCCACTTT
NA	TRBV9	TRBD1	TRBJ1-6	CASSVSTGNNSPLHF	TGTGCCAGCAGCGTATCGACAGGGAATAATTCACCCCTCCACTTT
NA	TRBV30	TRBD1	TRBJ2-1	CAWTEDRDRGWDEQFF	TGTGCCTGGACTGAAGACCGGGACAGGGGTTGGGATGAGCAGTTCTTC
NA	TRBV5-1	TRBD1	TRBJ1-1	CASSLETGSGAFF	TGCGCCAGCAGCTTGGAGACAGGGAGTGGAGCTTTCTTT
many	TRBV4-1	NA	TRBJ1-6	CASSPPQKAGAYNSPLHF	TGCGCCAGCAGCCCCCCCCAGAAGGCTGGAGCTTATAATTCACCCCTCCACTTT
NA	TRBV9	NA	TRBJ2-1	CASRGTGLSEQFF	TGTGCCAGCAGGGGGACTGGCCTTTCTGAGCAGTTCTTC
few	TRBV5-4	TRBD2	TRBJ2-7	CASSLGGLAGPIYYEQYF	TGTGCCAGCAGCTTGGGGGGACTAGCGGGACCTATCTACTACGAGCAGTACTTC
NA	TRBV6-1	NA	TRBJ2-7	CASSEDGGGATYEQYF	TGTGCCAGCAGTGAAGATGGGGGAGGCGCGACCTACGAGCAGTACTTC
once	TRBV30	NA	TRBJ2-7	CAWSVPGLSKQYF	TGTGCCTGGAGTGTGCCGGGTCTGTCCAAGCAGTACTTC
NA	TRBV2	NA	TRBJ2-1	CASRDRGYEQFF	TGTGCCAGCAGAGACCGGGGGTATGAGCAGTTCTTC
many	TRBV7-3	TRBD2	TRBJ2-3	CASSSTSANTDTQYF	TGTGCCAGCAGCTCAACTAGCGCCAACACAGATACGCAGTATTTT
NA	TRBV10-1	TRBD1	TRBJ1-1	CASRAQGATEAFF	TGCGCCAGCAGGGCCCAGGGGGCCACTGAAGCTTTCTTT